The 31 T cell receptor beta chains given below trace back to one sample, sequenced in a study of blood T cell repertoires in COVID-19. Repertoires were generated with immunoSEQ multiplex PCR, while TCRdb's copy carries only in-frame clones and drops some. This table holds approximately 200,000 clones, 70% to 90% found once. The sequenced sample consisted of peripheral blood. These receptors were collected from a man in his 60s with acute or convalescent COVID-19.

The rearrangement links TRBV5-6 to TRBJ1-1; a possible D gene is TRBD1 (6 bases). Germline CDR1 is SGHDT and CDR2 is YYEEEE. The V gene lost 4 bases and the J gene lost 1 base, with 14 bases spanning the gap. CDR3 length: 15 amino acids. DNA of the CDR3: TGTGCCAGCAGCGCCGGACGACAGGAGAACACTGAAGCTTTCTTT. It codes for CASSAGRQENTEAFF.

The chain uses TRBV4-1 and TRBJ2-7, with TRBD2 matching 13 bases. This CDR3 is 16 amino acids long. Trimming removed 4 bases from V and 0 bases from J; junction bases left unmatched: 3. CDR1 MGHRA and CDR2 YSYEKL come from the germline V gene. The CDR3 DNA sequence: TGCGCCAGCAGCCTCGGACTAGCGGGGGACTCCTACGAGCAGTACTTC. Residues: CASSLGLAGDSYEQYF.

The rearrangement joins TRBV27 to TRBJ2-1; 10 nucleotides align to TRBD2. J gave up 0 bases and V 4 bases, and 0 bases lay outside the gene matches. The length of the CDR3 is 15 residues. Germline-derived CDR1 and CDR2 are MNHEY and SMNVEV (reference sequence). CDR3 coding DNA: TGTGCCAGCAGTTCTAGCGGGAGCTCCTACAATGAGCAGTTCTTC. As protein: CASSSSGSSYNEQFF.

The chain employs TRBV10-3 and TRBJ2-7, with 12 bases that match TRBD2. Germline V gene lookup returns CDR1 ENHRY and CDR2 SYGVKD. The CDR3 runs to 15 residues. V gave up 3 bases and J gave up 3 bases; unmatched junction bases: 3. DNA of the CDR3: TGTGCCATCAGTGAAAAGACTAGCGGGAGCTACGAGCAGTACTTC. The encoded protein is CAISEKTSGSYEQYF.

V and J are TRBV5-1 and TRBJ1-3; D call uncertain. CDR3 length: 15 residues. Germline CDR1 SGHRS, CDR2 YFSETQ. Trimming shortened V by 0 bases and J by 3 bases, and 10 bases separated the two germline ends. DNA of the CDR3: TGCGCCAGCAGCTTGGGCGGCGCGAATGGAAACACCATATATTTT. Residues: CASSLGGANGNTIYF.

The CDR3 loop is CASSQEGGWDRGGDTQYF. In DNA form, the CDR3 reads TGTGCCAGCAGCCAAGAAGGGGGTTGGGACAGGGGTGGCGATACGCAGTATTTT. This rearrangement joins TRBV3-1 (or the pseudogene TRBV3-2) to TRBJ2-3, with 10 bases that match TRBD1. The junction had 12 bases not matched to a gene; V was cut back by 0 bases and J by 6 bases. CDR1 and CDR2 (germline): LGHDT, YNNKEL (reference sequence). The CDR3 totals 18 residues.

V usage is TRBV7-2 and J usage is TRBJ2-1; a possible D gene is TRBD2 (6 bases). The V gene's germline CDR1 is SGHTA and CDR2 FQGNSA. This CDR3 is built from 14 residues. Trimming stripped 6 bases from V and 5 bases from J, with 14 bases between. The CDR3 region is CASRPRSGDNEQFF. DNA of the CDR3: TGTGCCAGCAGACCCCGGTCGGGGGACAATGAGCAGTTCTTC.

This clone has only a few counts. The chain is built from TRBV9 and TRBJ2-3; 15 bases line up with TRBD2. There are 17 residues in the CDR3. Germline values: CDR1 SGDLS, CDR2 YYNGEE. The trim removed 9 bases at V and 3 bases at J, leaving 11 bases unmatched. The CDR3, as DNA: TGTGCCACATCCCCGGGACTAGCGGGAGGAGGTACAGATACGCAGTATTTT. Its protein product is CATSPGLAGGGTDTQYF.

The chain carries TRBV3-1 (or the pseudogene TRBV3-2) and TRBJ2-2, with 8 bases aligning to TRBD1. J gave up 1 base and V 3 bases, and 4 bases lay outside the gene matches. There are 16 residues in the CDR3. Germline V gene lookup returns CDR1 LGHDT and CDR2 YNNKEL (reference sequence). This CDR3 is CASSQEQGGNTGELFF. CDR3 DNA sequence: TGTGCCAGCAGCCAGGAACAGGGGGGGAACACCGGGGAGCTGTTTTTT.

This sequence joins TRBV28 and TRBJ2-7, with D possibly being TRBD1 (7 bases). Germline-derived CDR1 and CDR2 are MDHEN and SYDVKM. Between the trimmed V and J ends, which lost 6 bases and 2 bases, there was a span of 14 bases. The CDR3 covers 14 residues. CDR3 in amino acids: CASRQQGRPYEQYF. The CDR3 bases are TGTGCCAGCAGGCAACAGGGGAGGCCCTACGAGCAGTACTTC.

V is TRBV12-3 or TRBV12-4 and J is TRBJ2-3; D is unclear. V was shortened by 3 bases and J by 10 bases, with 11 bases between the two germline ends. The CDR3 totals 12 residues. The CDR3 bases are TGTGCCAGCAGTTTTCTAGGTGCCGCGCAGTATTTT. Translation: CASSFLGAAQYF.

The rearrangement links TRBV30 to TRBJ2-7; TRBD2 is a possible D gene (6 bases). Trimming left V 0 bases short and J 3 bases short, with 12 bases between. There are 14 residues in the CDR3. Germline CDR1 and CDR2: GTSNPN and SVGIG (reference sequence). The CDR3 here is CAWSVGGKGYEQYF. CDR3 nucleotides: TGTGCCTGGAGTGTAGGAGGGAAAGGCTACGAGCAGTACTTC.

This clone was picked up a small number of times. V gene TRBV5-5 combines with J gene TRBJ2-5, with 11 bases lining up with TRBD2. V was pared by 0 bases and J by 1 base, with 2 bases of the junction left unmatched. The germline V gene has CDR1 SGHKS and CDR2 YYEKEE (reference sequence). This CDR3 region has 16 residues. DNA for the CDR3: TGTGCCAGCAGCTTGGAACTAGCGGGAGCCCAAGAGACCCAGTACTTC. Protein sequence: CASSLELAGAQETQYF.

The chain is built from TRBV28 and TRBJ1-1; possibly TRBD1 for D (5 bases). V lost 4 bases, J lost 0 bases, and 9 bases lay in between. The germline gives CDR1 MDHEN, CDR2 SYDVKM. CDR3 length equals 14 residues. This chain's CDR3 is CASSWGSLNTEAFF. CDR3 nucleotide sequence: TGTGCCAGCAGTTGGGGCTCCCTGAACACTGAAGCTTTCTTT.

The chain links TRBV5-6 to TRBJ2-5; 7 bases line up with TRBD1. Losses at the gene ends were 0 bases for V and 5 bases for J; bases not matched to a gene: 10. The length of the CDR3 is 16 residues. Germline V gene data show CDR1 as SGHDT and CDR2 as YYEEEE. The CDR3 protein is CASSLGPGQTRETQYF. The CDR3 bases are TGTGCCAGCAGCTTGGGCCCGGGACAGACACGGGAGACCCAGTACTTC.

This chain links TRBV15 with TRBJ2-5, with D possibly TRBD2 on 5 matching bases. Germline CDR1 reads LNHNV; CDR2 reads YYDKDF (reference sequence). The V gene lost 1 base and the J gene lost 0 bases, with 12 bases spanning the gap. The CDR3 is made up of 16 amino acids. CDR3 sequence: CATSRASTGNQETQYF. DNA for the CDR3: TGTGCCACCAGCAGAGCAAGCACGGGGAACCAAGAGACCCAGTACTTC.

The chain uses TRBV19 and TRBJ2-7; 12 bases fit TRBD2. V dropped 5 bases and J dropped 1; count of bases not matched to a gene: 6. CDR1 is LNHDA and CDR2 is SQIVND in the germline V gene (reference sequence). The CDR3 runs 16 residues. The CDR3 coding sequence is TGTGCCAGTAGTTTTCGACTAGCGGGAGAATCCTACGAGCAGTACTTC. It translates to CASSFRLAGESYEQYF.

V and J are TRBV9 and TRBJ1-4; 9 bases fit TRBD1. The V and J ends lost 0 bases and 8 bases, in that order; junction bases with no gene match: 5. Germline CDR1 SGDLS, CDR2 YYNGEE. CDR3 size: 15 residues. CDR3 DNA sequence: TGTGCCAGCAGCGTAGGGGGACAGGGTCTGGAAAAACTGTTTTTT. This sequence encodes CASSVGGQGLEKLFF.

V and J are TRBV18 and TRBJ2-7; tentatively, D is TRBD1 (6 bases). Trimming pared 6 bases from V and 1 base from J, leaving 16 bases between. The germline CDR1 and CDR2 sequences are KGHSH and LQKENI. This CDR3 has 15 residues. The CDR3 loop is CASSPTGPTSYEQYF. The CDR3 region has the DNA TGTGCCAGCTCGCCGACAGGTCCCACATCCTACGAGCAGTACTTC. Drawing the rest from reference TRBV18 and TRBJ2-7, the complete variable domain is NAGVMQNPRHLVRRRGQEARLRCSPMKGHSHVYWYRQLPEEGLKFMVYLQKENIIDESGMPKERFSAEFPKEGPSILRIQQVVRGDSAAYFCASSPTGPTSYEQYFGPGTRLTVT.

This clone has only a few counts. V is TRBV19 and J is TRBJ2-3; 7 positions match TRBD1. J lost 0 bases, V lost 1 base, and 10 bases had no gene match. The CDR3 extends over 18 amino acids. CDR1 is LNHDA, CDR2 SQIVND, per germline (reference sequence). The CDR3 region has the DNA TGTGCCAGTAGTATAGGGTCCGGGACAGAGTCTAGCACAGATACGCAGTATTTT. It specifies CASSIGSGTESSTDTQYF.

This clone was counted a single time. J is TRBJ1-2 and V is TRBV27; D might be TRBD1 (6 bases). This CDR3 is 15 amino acids long. Between the trimmed V and J ends, which lost 5 bases and 2 bases, there was a span of 15 bases. CDR1 MNHEY and CDR2 SMNVEV come from the germline V gene (reference sequence). As DNA, the CDR3 is TGTGCCAGCAGTCCCGACGGACAGACCAACTATGGCTACACCTTC. The encoded protein is CASSPDGQTNYGYTF.

The CDR3 DNA sequence: TGTGCCAGCAGCGTAGGAGGGACAGCTCGCTACGAGCAGTACTTC. Translation gives CASSVGGTARYEQYF. The V gene is TRBV9, the J gene TRBJ2-7; 7 bases match TRBD1. V lost 0 bases and J lost 3; bases outside the gene matches: 6. CDR3 size: 15 residues. Germline V gene lookup returns CDR1 SGDLS and CDR2 YYNGEE.

The chain links TRBV10-3 to TRBJ1-5; no firm D call. The CDR3 covers 13 residues. CDR1 and CDR2 from the germline V gene are ENHRY and SYGVKD. V lost 6 bases, J lost 6 bases, and 12 bases lay in between. The DNA of the CDR3 is TGTGCCATCAGCCGGGGAGTACCTCAGCCCCAGCATTTT. This sequence encodes CAISRGVPQPQHF.

The J gene is TRBJ2-2, the V gene TRBV5-1; the match to TRBD2 covers 7 bases. The CDR3 contains 17 residues. The junction had 12 bases not matched to a gene; V was cut back by 6 bases and J by 1 base. Germline V gene lookup returns CDR1 SGHRS and CDR2 YFSETQ. The CDR3 here is CASKEGGSSRNTGELFF. The CDR3 coding sequence is TGCGCCAGCAAAGAAGGCGGGAGTTCACGGAACACCGGGGAGCTGTTTTTT.

The V call is TRBV7-9, the J call TRBJ2-1, with 8 positions matching TRBD2. V lost 6 bases, J lost 6 bases, and 10 bases stayed unmatched. This CDR3 is 15 amino acids long. CDR1 is SEHNR, CDR2 FQNEAQ, per germline (reference sequence). The CDR3 nucleotides are TGTGCCAGCAGTCCAAGCGGGAGCAGGGGCAATGAGCAGTTCTTC. Translated, it gives CASSPSGSRGNEQFF.

This clone was recorded only once. The chain joins TRBV5-6 to TRBJ2-7, with 9 bases fitting TRBD1. Germline lookup yields CDR1 SGHDT and CDR2 YYEEEE. Unmatched junction bases numbered 9, after V lost 2 bases and J lost 6 bases. CDR3 size: 15 residues. In nucleotides, the CDR3 is TGTGCCAGCAGCTTATGGGGGGACAGGGACATCGAGCAGTACTTC. Residues: CASSLWGDRDIEQYF.

The genes are TRBV24-1 and TRBJ2-5, with 7 positions matching TRBD2. V lost 3 bases and J lost 5; bases outside the gene matches: 14. CDR1 and CDR2 from the germline V gene are KGHDR and SFDVKD. The CDR3 has 17 residues. CDR3 bases: TGTGCCACCAGTGATCGGGGGGACTCGGATCCCCGGGAGACCCAGTACTTC. This codes for CATSDRGDSDPRETQYF.

The chain couples TRBV7-9 to TRBJ2-5; TRBD2 matches 8 bases. CDR3 length: 15 amino acids. V shed 5 bases, J shed 1 base, and the junction held 6 bases outside the gene matches. CDR1 and CDR2 (germline): SEHNR, FQNEAQ (reference sequence). This CDR3 is CASSVLAGGQETQYF. CDR3 coding DNA: TGTGCCAGCAGCGTGCTAGCGGGTGGCCAAGAGACCCAGTACTTC.

There are a few counts of this clone. This chain joins TRBV19 and TRBJ1-1, with 9 nucleotides matching TRBD1. The J segment lost 4 bases and the V segment lost 8 bases, leaving 8 bases of the junction unmatched. This CDR3 is 14 amino acids long. Germline CDR1 LNHDA, CDR2 SQIVND (reference sequence). CDR3 residues: CASYRDREFTEAFF. DNA for the CDR3: TGTGCCAGTTACCGGGACAGGGAATTCACTGAAGCTTTCTTT.

The rearrangement links TRBV11-2 to TRBJ1-6; TRBD1 agrees at 7 bases. The germline V gene encodes CDR1 SGHAT and CDR2 FQNNGV. With 4 bases clipped from V and 7 bases from J, the junction kept 10 bases outside the gene matches. CDR3 length equals 16 residues. The chain's CDR3 is CASSSPDRAGNSPLHF. CDR3 DNA sequence: TGTGCCAGCAGCTCGCCCGACAGGGCGGGGAATTCACCCCTCCACTTT.

The V gene is TRBV7-3, the J gene TRBJ1-4, with 12 bases aligning to TRBD1. V trimming: 5 bases; J trimming: 8 bases; junction bases outside the gene matches: 6. Per the germline V gene, CDR1 is SGHTA and CDR2 is FQGTGA. This CDR3 is built from 15 residues. CDR3 residues: CASSPGQGAREKLFF. The CDR3 nucleotides are TGTGCCAGCAGCCCGGGACAGGGGGCAAGGGAAAAACTGTTTTTT.